This T cell receptor (beta chain) derives from a study of cytomegalovirus exposure and HLA in healthy donors. Overall study findings and caveats: Several of the most significant clusters were apparently associated with common viral pathogens in a later analysis.

A multiplex PCR was run with 60 Vbeta primers and 13 Jbeta primers. The authors' processing: Among the unique TCR beta chains that a later analysis counted, about 86 million in all, about 12 million were shared. Only in-frame clones appear in the TCRdb table, and some are missing; sequencing was by immunoSEQ multiplex PCR. V and J calls and clone size come straight from that table; D and trimming were deduced from the DNA. Among some 150,000 clones listed, 78% were seen once. To note about this clone: Its target is not known.

Trimming took 4 bases from V and 4 from J, leaving 7 bases between them. CDR1 and CDR2 from the germline V gene are MDHEN and SYDVKM. CDR3 size: 12 residues. The receptor's source is a male donor in good health and CMV-seronegative. V usage is TRBV28 and J usage is TRBJ1-2; no clear D gene. The sequencing sample was made of PBMCs. The CDR3 region has the DNA TGTGCCAGCAGTTCCAGAGGCTATGGCTACACCTTC. Protein sequence: CASSSRGYGYTF.